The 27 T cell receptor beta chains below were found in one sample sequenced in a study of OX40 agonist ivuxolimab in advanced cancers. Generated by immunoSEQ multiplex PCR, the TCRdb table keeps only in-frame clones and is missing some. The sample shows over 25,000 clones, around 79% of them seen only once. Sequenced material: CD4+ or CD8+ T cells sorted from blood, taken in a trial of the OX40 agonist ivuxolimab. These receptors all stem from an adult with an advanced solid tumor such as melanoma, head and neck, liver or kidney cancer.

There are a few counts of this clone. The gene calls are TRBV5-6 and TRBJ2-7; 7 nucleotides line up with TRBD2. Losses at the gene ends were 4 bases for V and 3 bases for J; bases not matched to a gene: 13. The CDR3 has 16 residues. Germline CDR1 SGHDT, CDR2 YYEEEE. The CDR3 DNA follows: TGTGCCAGCAGCGACATCCGGGAGGCTCCAAGCTACGAGCAGTACTTC. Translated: CASSDIREAPSYEQYF.

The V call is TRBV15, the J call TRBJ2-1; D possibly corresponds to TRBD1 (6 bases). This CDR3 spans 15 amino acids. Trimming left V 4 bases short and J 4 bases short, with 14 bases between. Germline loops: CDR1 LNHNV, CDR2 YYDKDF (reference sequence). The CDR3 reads CATSNMDREYNEQFF. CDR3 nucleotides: TGTGCCACCAGCAATATGGACAGAGAATACAATGAGCAGTTCTTC.

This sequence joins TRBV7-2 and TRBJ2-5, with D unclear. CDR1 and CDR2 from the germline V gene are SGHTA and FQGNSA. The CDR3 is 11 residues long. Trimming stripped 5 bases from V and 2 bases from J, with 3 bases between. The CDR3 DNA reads TGTGCCAGCAGCGAACAAGAGACCCAGTACTTC. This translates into CASSEQETQYF. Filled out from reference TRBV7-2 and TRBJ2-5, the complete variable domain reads GAGVSQSPSNKVTEKGKDVELRCDPISGHTALYWYRQSLGQGLEFLIYFQGNSAPDKSGLPSDRFSAERTGGSVSTLTIQRTQQEDSAVYLCASSEQETQYFGPGTRLLVL.

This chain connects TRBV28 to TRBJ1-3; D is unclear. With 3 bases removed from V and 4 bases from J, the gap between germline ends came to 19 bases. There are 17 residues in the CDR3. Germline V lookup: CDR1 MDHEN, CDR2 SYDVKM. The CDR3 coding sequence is TGTGCCAGCAGTTTCCTATCTGAACCGGGAGGAGGAAACACCATATATTTT. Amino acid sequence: CASSFLSEPGGGNTIYF.

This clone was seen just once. This CDR3 reads CASSTPRQGADYEQYF. The CDR3, as DNA: TGTGCCAGCAGCACCCCTCGACAGGGGGCTGACTACGAGCAGTACTTC. The chain links TRBV7-6 to TRBJ2-7; TRBD1 aligns across 10 bases. V lost 5 bases and J lost 3; bases outside the gene matches: 10. Germline values: CDR1 SGHVS, CDR2 FNYEAQ. This CDR3 comprises 16 residues. Filled out from reference TRBV7-6 and TRBJ2-7, the complete variable domain reads GAGVSQSPRYKVTKRGQDVALRCDPISGHVSLYWYRQALGQGPEFLTYFNYEAQQDKSGLPNDRFSAERPEGSISTLTIQRTEQRDSAMYRCASSTPRQGADYEQYFGPGTRLTVT.

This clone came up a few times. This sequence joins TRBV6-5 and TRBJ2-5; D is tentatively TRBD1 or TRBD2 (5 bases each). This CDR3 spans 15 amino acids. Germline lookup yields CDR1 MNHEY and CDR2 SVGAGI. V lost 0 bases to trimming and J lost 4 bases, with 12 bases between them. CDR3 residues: CASSYSISGTETQYF. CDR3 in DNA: TGTGCCAGCAGTTACTCGATATCGGGGACAGAGACCCAGTACTTC.

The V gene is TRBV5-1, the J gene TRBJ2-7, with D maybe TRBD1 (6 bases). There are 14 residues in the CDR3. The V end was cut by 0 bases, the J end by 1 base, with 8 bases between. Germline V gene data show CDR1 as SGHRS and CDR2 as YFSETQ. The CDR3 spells CASSLGTESYEQYF. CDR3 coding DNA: TGCGCCAGCAGCTTGGGGACAGAGTCCTACGAGCAGTACTTC.

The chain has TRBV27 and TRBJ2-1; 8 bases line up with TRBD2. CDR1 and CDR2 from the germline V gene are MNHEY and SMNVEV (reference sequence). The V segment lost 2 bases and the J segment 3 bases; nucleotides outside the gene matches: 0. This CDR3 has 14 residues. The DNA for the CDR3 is TGTGCCAGCAGTTTAGCGGGAGGCTACAATGAGCAGTTCTTC. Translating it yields CASSLAGGYNEQFF.

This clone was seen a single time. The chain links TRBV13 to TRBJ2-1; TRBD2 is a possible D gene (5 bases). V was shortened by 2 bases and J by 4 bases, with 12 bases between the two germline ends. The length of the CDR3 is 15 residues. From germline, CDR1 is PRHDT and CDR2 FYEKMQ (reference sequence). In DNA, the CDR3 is TGTGCCAGCAGCTTACCGGGAAGCAAGTACAATGAGCAGTTCTTC. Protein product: CASSLPGSKYNEQFF. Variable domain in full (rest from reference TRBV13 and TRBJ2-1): AAGVIQSPRHLIKEKRETATLKCYPIPRHDTVYWYQQGPGQDPQFLISFYEKMQSDKGSIPDRFSAQQFSDYHSELNMSSLELGDSALYFCASSLPGSKYNEQFFGPGTRLTVL.

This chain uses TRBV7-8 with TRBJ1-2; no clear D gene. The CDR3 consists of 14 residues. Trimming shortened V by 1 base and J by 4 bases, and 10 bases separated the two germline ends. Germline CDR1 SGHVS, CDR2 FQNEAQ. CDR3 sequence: CASSLGIGSYGYTF. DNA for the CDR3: TGTGCCAGCAGCTTAGGAATAGGGTCCTATGGCTACACCTTC.

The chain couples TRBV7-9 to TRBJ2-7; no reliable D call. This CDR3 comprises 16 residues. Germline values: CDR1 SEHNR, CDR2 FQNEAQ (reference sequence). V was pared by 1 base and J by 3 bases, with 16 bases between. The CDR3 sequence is CASSLVGVLGDYEQYF. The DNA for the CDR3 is TGTGCCAGCAGCTTAGTAGGAGTTCTTGGTGACTACGAGCAGTACTTC.

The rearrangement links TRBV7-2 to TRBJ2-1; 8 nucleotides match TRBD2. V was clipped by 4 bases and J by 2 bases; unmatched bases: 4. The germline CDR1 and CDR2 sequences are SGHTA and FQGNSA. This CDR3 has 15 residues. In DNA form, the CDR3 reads TGTGCCAGCAGCTGGCCGGGGGGGCCCTACAATGAGCAGTTCTTC. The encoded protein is CASSWPGGPYNEQFF. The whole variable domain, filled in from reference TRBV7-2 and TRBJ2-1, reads GAGVSQSPSNKVTEKGKDVELRCDPISGHTALYWYRQSLGQGLEFLIYFQGNSAPDKSGLPSDRFSAERTGGSVSTLTIQRTQQEDSAVYLCASSWPGGPYNEQFFGPGTRLTVL.

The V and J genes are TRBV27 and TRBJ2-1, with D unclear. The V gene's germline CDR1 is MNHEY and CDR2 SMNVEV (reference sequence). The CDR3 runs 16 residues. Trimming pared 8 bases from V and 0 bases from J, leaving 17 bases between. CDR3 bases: TGTGCCAGCCATCCTCTGGGTGGGGACTCCTACAATGAGCAGTTCTTC. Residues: CASHPLGGDSYNEQFF.

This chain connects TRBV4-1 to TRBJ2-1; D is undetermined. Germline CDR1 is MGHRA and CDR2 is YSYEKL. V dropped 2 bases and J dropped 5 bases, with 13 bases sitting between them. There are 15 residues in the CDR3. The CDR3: CASSQWRKINNEQFF. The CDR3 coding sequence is TGCGCCAGCAGCCAATGGCGAAAGATTAACAATGAGCAGTTCTTC.

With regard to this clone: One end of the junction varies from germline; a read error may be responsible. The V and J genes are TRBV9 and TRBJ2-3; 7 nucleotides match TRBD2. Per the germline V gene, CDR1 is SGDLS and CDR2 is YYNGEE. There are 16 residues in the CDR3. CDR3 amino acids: CASSPHGGYVTDTQYF. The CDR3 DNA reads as TGTGCCAGCAGCCCTCACGGGGGGTACGTCACAGACACGCAGTATTTT. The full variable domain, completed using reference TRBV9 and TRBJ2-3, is DSGVTQTPKHLITATGQRVTLRCSPRSGDLSVYWYQQSLDQGLQFLIQYYNGEERAKGNILERFSAQQFPDLHSELNLSSLELGDSALYFCASSPHGGYVTDTQYFGPGTRLTVL.

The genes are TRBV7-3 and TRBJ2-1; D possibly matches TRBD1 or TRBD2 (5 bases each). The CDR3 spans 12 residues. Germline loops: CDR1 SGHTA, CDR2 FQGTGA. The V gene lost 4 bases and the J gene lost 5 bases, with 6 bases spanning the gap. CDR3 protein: CASSWDDNEQFF. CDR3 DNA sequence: TGTGCCAGCAGCTGGGACGACAATGAGCAGTTCTTC.

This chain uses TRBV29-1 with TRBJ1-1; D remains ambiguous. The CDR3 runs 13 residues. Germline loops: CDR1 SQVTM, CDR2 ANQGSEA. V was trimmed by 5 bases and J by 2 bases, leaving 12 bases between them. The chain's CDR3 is CSVPESGNTEAFF. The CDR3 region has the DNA TGCAGCGTTCCCGAGTCGGGAAACACTGAAGCTTTCTTT.

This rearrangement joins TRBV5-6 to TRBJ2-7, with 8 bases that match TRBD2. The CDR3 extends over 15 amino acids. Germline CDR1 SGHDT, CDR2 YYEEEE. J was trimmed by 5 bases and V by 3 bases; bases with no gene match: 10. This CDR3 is CASSYPAGVSNEQYF. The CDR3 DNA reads TGTGCCAGCAGCTACCCAGCGGGAGTAAGTAACGAGCAGTACTTC.

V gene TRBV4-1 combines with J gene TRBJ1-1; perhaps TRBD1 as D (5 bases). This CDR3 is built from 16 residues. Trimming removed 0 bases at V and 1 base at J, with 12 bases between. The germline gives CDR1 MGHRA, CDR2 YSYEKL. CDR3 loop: CASSQDPGPANTEAFF. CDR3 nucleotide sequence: TGCGCCAGCAGCCAAGATCCGGGGCCGGCGAACACTGAAGCTTTCTTT.

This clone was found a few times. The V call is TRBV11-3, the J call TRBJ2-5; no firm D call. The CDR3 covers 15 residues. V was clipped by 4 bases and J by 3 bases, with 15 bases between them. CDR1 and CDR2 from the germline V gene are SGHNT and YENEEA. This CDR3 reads CASSSPRQIEETQYF. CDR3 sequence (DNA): TGTGCCAGCAGCTCCCCACGGCAGATTGAAGAGACCCAGTACTTC.

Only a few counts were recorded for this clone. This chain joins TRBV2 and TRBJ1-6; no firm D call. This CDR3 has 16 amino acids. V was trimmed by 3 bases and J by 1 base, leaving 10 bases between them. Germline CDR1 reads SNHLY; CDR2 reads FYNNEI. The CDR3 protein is CASSEIEFSYNSPLHF. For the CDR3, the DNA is TGTGCCAGCAGTGAGATCGAGTTTTCCTATAATTCACCCCTCCACTTT.

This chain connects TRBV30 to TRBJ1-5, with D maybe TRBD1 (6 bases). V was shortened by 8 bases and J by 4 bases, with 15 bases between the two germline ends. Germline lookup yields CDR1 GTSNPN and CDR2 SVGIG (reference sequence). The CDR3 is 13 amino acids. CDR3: CAAEGEGNQPQHF. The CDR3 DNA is TGTGCCGCCGAGGGGGAGGGGAATCAGCCCCAGCATTTT.

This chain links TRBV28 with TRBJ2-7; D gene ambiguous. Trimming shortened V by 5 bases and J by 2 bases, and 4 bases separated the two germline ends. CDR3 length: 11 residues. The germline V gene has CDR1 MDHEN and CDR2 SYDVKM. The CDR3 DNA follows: TGTGCCAGCAGTATCACCTACGAGCAGTACTTC. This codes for CASSITYEQYF.

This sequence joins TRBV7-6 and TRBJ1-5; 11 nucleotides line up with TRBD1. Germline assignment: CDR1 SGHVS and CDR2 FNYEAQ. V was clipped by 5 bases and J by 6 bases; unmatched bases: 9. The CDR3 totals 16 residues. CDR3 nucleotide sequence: TGTGCCAGCAGCGAAGGGACAGGGGGTTCTGGTCAGCCCCAGCATTTT. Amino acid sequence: CASSEGTGGSGQPQHF.

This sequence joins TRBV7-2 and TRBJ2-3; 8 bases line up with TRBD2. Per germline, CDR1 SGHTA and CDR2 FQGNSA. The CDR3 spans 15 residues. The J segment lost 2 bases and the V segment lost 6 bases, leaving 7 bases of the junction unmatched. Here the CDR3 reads CASSGAGDPTDTQYF. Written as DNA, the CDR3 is TGTGCCAGCAGTGGAGCGGGAGATCCCACAGATACGCAGTATTTT.

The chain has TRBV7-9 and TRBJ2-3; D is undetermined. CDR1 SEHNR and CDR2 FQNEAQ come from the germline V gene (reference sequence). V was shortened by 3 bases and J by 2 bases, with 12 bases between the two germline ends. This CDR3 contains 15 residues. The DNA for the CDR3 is TGTGCCAGCAGCTTTTTGCCAGCTACCACAGATACGCAGTATTTT. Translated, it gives CASSFLPATTDTQYF.

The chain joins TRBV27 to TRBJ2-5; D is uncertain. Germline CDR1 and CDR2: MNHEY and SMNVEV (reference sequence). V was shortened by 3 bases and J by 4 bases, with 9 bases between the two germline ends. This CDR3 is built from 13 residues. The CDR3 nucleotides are TGTGCCAGCAGTTTCCACTCCAGAGAGACCCAGTACTTC. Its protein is CASSFHSRETQYF.